One sample yielded the 32 T cell receptor beta chains listed below, sequenced in a study of cytomegalovirus exposure and HLA in healthy donors. PCR was performed using 60 Vbeta and 13 Jbeta primers. TCRdb keeps only in-frame clones here, not all; method: immunoSEQ multiplex PCR. This table holds 150,000 or so clones, roughly 79% found once. The sample comprised PBMCs. The receptors here all came from a young woman in good health and CMV-seropositive.

V and J are TRBV5-1 and TRBJ2-1, with a tentative D call TRBD1 (6 bases). CDR3 length: 14 amino acids. The germline CDR1 and CDR2 sequences are SGHRS and YFSETQ. Trimming cost V 4 bases and J 5 bases, with 13 bases left between them. CDR3 nucleotides: TGCGCCAGCAGCGCATTAGGGGGAAACAATGAGCAGTTCTTC. This translates into CASSALGGNNEQFF.

The rearrangement joins TRBV6-4 to TRBJ1-6; possible D gene TRBD1, 5 bases. Germline-derived CDR1 and CDR2 are MRHNA and SNTAGT. The CDR3 contains 14 residues. V lost 0 bases and J lost 10, with 10 bases in between. CDR3 residues: CASSDSWGESPLHF. In DNA form, the CDR3 reads TGTGCCAGCAGTGACTCTTGGGGGGAGTCACCCCTCCACTTT.

The chain joins TRBV10-3 to TRBJ2-2; the match to TRBD1 covers 10 bases. CDR1 ENHRY and CDR2 SYGVKD come from the germline V gene. The trim removed 9 bases at V and 2 bases at J, leaving 3 bases unmatched. CDR3 length equals 14 residues. The CDR3 DNA reads as TGTGCCATAGGGACAGGGGTCAACACCGGGGAGCTGTTTTTT. The encoded protein is CAIGTGVNTGELFF.

V usage is TRBV7-3 and J usage is TRBJ2-5; 10 nucleotides align to TRBD2. Trimming removed 3 bases from V and 1 base from J; junction bases left unmatched: 5. The V gene's germline CDR1 is SGHTA and CDR2 FQGTGA. CDR3 size: 16 residues. The CDR3: CASSLMLAGGQETQYF. CDR3 bases: TGTGCCAGCAGCTTGATGTTAGCGGGGGGCCAAGAGACCCAGTACTTC.

This clone appeared a single time. The rearrangement links TRBV6-6 to TRBJ2-7, with TRBD1 matching 8 bases. Germline CDR1 is MNHNY and CDR2 is SVGAGI (reference sequence). The CDR3 runs to 13 residues. V was pared by 4 bases and J by 3 bases, with 2 bases of the junction left unmatched. The CDR3 coding sequence is TGTGCCAGCAGTTTACAGGGGGTCTACGAGCAGTACTTC. Translated: CASSLQGVYEQYF.

The rearrangement links TRBV9 to TRBJ2-3; 8 nucleotides match TRBD1. Trimming removed 0 bases from V and 3 bases from J; junction bases left unmatched: 3. The germline V gene has CDR1 SGDLS and CDR2 YYNGEE. The length of the CDR3 is 15 residues. CDR3 DNA: TGTGCCAGCAGCGTAGATACAGGGGGTACAGATACGCAGTATTTT. Translated: CASSVDTGGTDTQYF.

The genes are TRBV15 and TRBJ2-5; 11 nucleotides match TRBD1. Germline V CDR1 and CDR2: LNHNV, YYDKDF (reference sequence). J lost 7 bases, V lost 5 bases, and 12 bases had no gene match. CDR3 length: 16 amino acids. CDR3: CATSRNRDRGEVTQYF. The CDR3 nucleotides are TGTGCCACCAGCCGTAATAGGGACAGGGGGGAAGTGACCCAGTACTTC.

The V call is TRBV27, the J call TRBJ2-7; 10 positions match TRBD1. The V gene end was trimmed by 5 bases and the J gene end by 2 bases; junction bases not matched to a gene: 3. The CDR3 runs to 14 residues. Germline values: CDR1 MNHEY, CDR2 SMNVEV (reference sequence). CDR3 coding DNA: TGTGCCAGCAGTAGACAGGGGGCCACCTACGAGCAGTACTTC. Protein sequence: CASSRQGATYEQYF.

The chain couples TRBV28 to TRBJ2-5; 10 bases agree with TRBD1. In germline, CDR1 is MDHEN, CDR2 SYDVKM. CDR3 length equals 14 residues. V dropped 6 bases and J dropped 2; count of bases not matched to a gene: 3. The CDR3 sequence: CASRTDRGQETQYF. Written as DNA, the CDR3 is TGTGCCAGCAGGACGGACAGGGGGCAAGAGACCCAGTACTTC.

The chain couples TRBV5-4 to TRBJ1-4, with a tentative D call TRBD1 (5 bases). The CDR3 consists of 14 residues. V was shortened by 4 bases and J by 4 bases, with 11 bases between the two germline ends. Germline V gives CDR1 SGHNT, CDR2 YYREEE (reference sequence). CDR3 bases: TGTGCCAGCAGCCGTACAGGAGATAATGAAAAACTGTTTTTT. Translated: CASSRTGDNEKLFF.

Concerning this clone itself: Other DNA variants within this sample encode the same CDR3. The DNA for the CDR3 is TGTGCCAGTAGAAGCTCTGGGGCCAACGTCCTGACTTTC. This translates into CASRSSGANVLTF. The rearrangement links TRBV14 to TRBJ2-6; unclear D gene. Trimming left V 9 bases short and J 0 bases short, with 6 bases between. This CDR3 comprises 13 residues. The germline V gene has CDR1 SGHDN and CDR2 FVKESK.

CDR3 nucleotides: TGTGCCAGCAGTCTGGAGAGGGACTACGAGCAGTACTTC. Protein sequence: CASSLERDYEQYF. This chain joins TRBV6-1 and TRBJ2-7, with D possibly TRBD2 on 5 matching bases. This CDR3 contains 13 residues. CDR1 and CDR2 (germline): MNHNS, SASEGT. Trimming took off 5 bases at V and 3 bases at J, with 11 bases between the two ends.

The genes are TRBV15 and TRBJ2-1, with D perhaps TRBD2 (7 bases). Germline V lookup: CDR1 LNHNV, CDR2 YYDKDF (reference sequence). The CDR3 covers 16 residues. Trimming left V 1 base short and J 8 bases short, with 18 bases between. DNA of the CDR3: TGTGCCACCAGCAGAGGAGGTGGGGGGGCCATCCATGAGCAGTTCTTC. The encoded protein is CATSRGGGGAIHEQFF.

This clone was observed once. This rearrangement joins TRBV7-9 to TRBJ2-7; tentative D call: TRBD1 (6 bases). Between the trimmed V and J ends, which lost 1 base and 6 bases, there was a span of 13 bases. There are 14 residues in the CDR3. Germline V gene sequence: CDR1 SEHNR, CDR2 FQNEAQ (reference sequence). The CDR3 loop reads CASSLDRAYGEQYF. CDR3 nucleotides: TGTGCCAGCAGCTTAGACAGGGCCTACGGCGAGCAGTACTTC.

The V gene is TRBV30, the J gene TRBJ1-2; D not resolved. V was trimmed by 0 bases and J by 2 bases, leaving 7 bases between them. The CDR3 covers 13 residues. Germline V gene data show CDR1 as GTSNPN and CDR2 as SVGIG (reference sequence). CDR3 nucleotide sequence: TGTGCCTGGAGTGTATCCCAGAACTATGGCTACACCTTC. Protein sequence: CAWSVSQNYGYTF.

The chain joins TRBV7-2 to TRBJ1-5; D remains ambiguous. The CDR3 is made up of 16 amino acids. Trimming shortened V by 2 bases and J by 0 bases, and 11 bases separated the two germline ends. Germline CDR1 and CDR2: SGHTA and FQGNSA. The DNA of the CDR3 is TGTGCCAGCAGCTTATACGGAGACGTTAGCAATCAGCCCCAGCATTTT. This translates into CASSLYGDVSNQPQHF.

The gene calls are TRBV5-1 and TRBJ1-4; the D gene is possibly TRBD1 (6 bases). CDR1 SGHRS and CDR2 YFSETQ come from the germline V gene. Trimming cost V 1 base and J 0 bases, with 7 bases left between them. This CDR3 is 15 amino acids long. CDR3 DNA: TGCGCCAGCAGCTTGTGGACAGCAACTAATGAAAAACTGTTTTTT. Protein product: CASSLWTATNEKLFF.

This clone showed up just once. This chain connects TRBV28 to TRBJ2-7, with D perhaps TRBD1 (5 bases). From germline, CDR1 is MDHEN and CDR2 SYDVKM. V was cut by 5 bases and J by 6 bases, with 11 bases left in between. This CDR3 is 12 amino acids long. The CDR3 spells CASSLTGLEQYF. As DNA, the CDR3 is TGTGCCAGCAGTCTCACAGGTCTCGAGCAGTACTTC.

The chain joins TRBV29-1 to TRBJ2-7; 7 bases map to TRBD2. The ends lost 6 bases at V and 2 bases at J; junction bases unmatched: 4. The CDR3 totals 12 residues. Germline V gene sequence: CDR1 SQVTM, CDR2 ANQGSEA. The CDR3 bases are TGCAGCGTGGGGGGGTCGGCCTACGAGCAGTACTTC. Amino acids: CSVGGSAYEQYF.

This clone was detected only once. The chain links TRBV7-9 to TRBJ1-1, with D maybe TRBD1 (5 bases). Trimming took off 3 bases at V and 2 bases at J, with 13 bases between the two ends. The CDR3 length is 15 residues. Per germline, CDR1 SEHNR and CDR2 FQNEAQ (reference sequence). The DNA for the CDR3 is TGTGCCAGCAGCTTGGGACGGGGGGTTAACACTGAAGCTTTCTTT. Amino acids: CASSLGRGVNTEAFF.

This clone is a singleton in its sample. The chain has TRBV18 and TRBJ2-7; D gene ambiguous. Per germline, CDR1 KGHSH and CDR2 LQKENI. This CDR3 has 13 residues. Trimming cost V 3 bases and J 2 bases, with 8 bases left between them. CDR3 residues: CASSPFQTYEQYF. CDR3 sequence (DNA): TGTGCCAGCTCACCGTTTCAGACCTACGAGCAGTACTTC.

The sample holds a few counts of this clone. The V and J genes are TRBV27 and TRBJ2-7; a weak D match, TRBD1 (7 bases). The length of the CDR3 is 15 residues. Per germline, CDR1 MNHEY and CDR2 SMNVEV (reference sequence). V lost 2 bases and J lost 3, with 14 bases in between. The CDR3 DNA follows: TGTGCCAGCAGTTTAGGGGCAGGGGGGTACTACGAGCAGTACTTC. This translates into CASSLGAGGYYEQYF.

The chain links TRBV18 to TRBJ2-3, with TRBD1 identical over 11 bases. Germline V gene lookup returns CDR1 KGHSH and CDR2 LQKENI. This CDR3 spans 16 amino acids. V lost 3 bases and J lost 0; bases outside the gene matches: 2. CDR3 residues: CASSPGTGGSTDTQYF. As DNA, the CDR3 is TGTGCCAGCTCACCGGGGACAGGGGGGAGCACAGATACGCAGTATTTT. Drawing the rest from reference TRBV18 and TRBJ2-3, the complete variable domain is NAGVMQNPRHLVRRRGQEARLRCSPMKGHSHVYWYRQLPEEGLKFMVYLQKENIIDESGMPKERFSAEFPKEGPSILRIQQVVRGDSAAYFCASSPGTGGSTDTQYFGPGTRLTVL.

The V call is TRBV5-1, the J call TRBJ1-3; D remains unclear. Germline assignment: CDR1 SGHRS and CDR2 YFSETQ. The germline V and J ends were trimmed by 2 bases and 0 bases, with 6 bases remaining between them. This CDR3 region has 14 residues. CDR3 bases: TGCGCCAGCAGCTTTGCGGGCTCTGGAAACACCATATATTTT. It specifies CASSFAGSGNTIYF.

V and J are TRBV7-9 and TRBJ1-1; 7 bases line up with TRBD1. Germline values: CDR1 SEHNR, CDR2 FQNEAQ (reference sequence). The CDR3 spans 13 residues. J gave up 10 bases and V 5 bases, and 10 bases lay outside the gene matches. CDR3 protein: CASSPRQGRGAFF. DNA of the CDR3: TGTGCCAGCAGCCCTCGACAGGGCCGAGGAGCTTTCTTT.

A few counts support this clone. The V call is TRBV5-8, the J call TRBJ2-5; the D gene is possibly TRBD2 (6 bases). The germline CDR1 and CDR2 sequences are SGHTS and YDEGEE. The V gene lost 2 bases and the J gene lost 1 base, with 9 bases spanning the gap. The CDR3 spans 14 residues. CDR3 protein: CASSFGSRQETQYF. The CDR3 DNA reads as TGTGCCAGCAGCTTCGGGAGCCGCCAAGAGACCCAGTACTTC.

V is TRBV4-3 and J is TRBJ2-7; 7 bases map to TRBD1. The CDR3 runs to 15 residues. V gave up 2 bases and J gave up 7 bases; unmatched junction bases: 11. CDR1 LGHNA and CDR2 YSLEER come from the germline V gene. CDR3 loop: CASSQLTGTSREQYF. The CDR3 region has the DNA TGCGCCAGCAGCCAATTGACAGGGACCTCTCGAGAGCAGTACTTC.

The gene calls are TRBV5-8 and TRBJ2-1; 8 bases fit TRBD1. Looked up from germline, CDR1 is SGHTS and CDR2 is YDEGEE. The V segment lost 0 bases and the J segment 7 bases; nucleotides outside the gene matches: 6. This CDR3 has 15 amino acids. CDR3 region: CASSLDRTGMNEQFF. The CDR3 nucleotides are TGTGCCAGCAGCTTGGATCGGACAGGGATGAATGAGCAGTTCTTC.

The V call is TRBV5-4, the J call TRBJ1-1; D may be TRBD1 (5 bases). V was shortened by 1 base and J by 3 bases, with 10 bases between the two germline ends. CDR1 and CDR2 (germline): SGHNT, YYREEE (reference sequence). This CDR3 is 14 amino acids long. The CDR3 sequence: CASSLQGGYTEAFF. The CDR3 DNA reads TGTGCCAGCAGCTTGCAGGGTGGGTACACTGAAGCTTTCTTT.

The chain employs TRBV18 and TRBJ1-3; TRBD1 aligns across 8 bases. Germline V CDR1 and CDR2: KGHSH, LQKENI. The ends lost 1 base at V and 0 bases at J; junction bases unmatched: 5. The CDR3 totals 17 residues. The CDR3: CASSPLGQGPSGNTIYF. DNA of the CDR3: TGTGCCAGCTCACCACTAGGACAGGGACCCTCTGGAAACACCATATATTTT. Supplemented by reference TRBV18 and TRBJ1-3, the full variable domain reads NAGVMQNPRHLVRRRGQEARLRCSPMKGHSHVYWYRQLPEEGLKFMVYLQKENIIDESGMPKERFSAEFPKEGPSILRIQQVVRGDSAAYFCASSPLGQGPSGNTIYFGEGSWLTVV.

This clone was counted a few times. The chain joins TRBV11-1 to TRBJ1-6; no clear D. The V and J ends lost 1 base and 9 bases respectively, with 13 bases between them. CDR1 and CDR2 from the germline V gene are SGHAT and FQDESV (reference sequence). The CDR3 length is 15 residues. The CDR3 sequence is CASSLVPLGSSPLHF. In DNA form, the CDR3 reads TGTGCCAGCAGCTTAGTCCCTCTAGGAAGTTCACCCCTCCACTTT.

To note about this clone: At one end, the junction sequence differs from germline, possibly due to a read error. The V call is TRBV7-7, the J call TRBJ2-5; perhaps TRBD2 as D (6 bases). This CDR3 has 16 residues. CDR1 is SSHAT and CDR2 is FNYEAQ in the germline V gene (reference sequence). The CDR3 spells CASSPGDQAFGEAQYF. Here the CDR3 DNA reads TGTGCTAGCAGCCCCGGGGACCAAGCGTTCGGGGAGGCCCAGTACTTC.